This T cell receptor beta chain comes out of a study of T cells in localized non-small cell lung cancer. Study-level results: Among blood samples, higher T cell density accompanied longer overall survival. Uninvolved adjacent lung showed peak T cell clonality, exceeding tumor.

Remarks on this clone: Its antigen is not known.

This CDR3 has 14 amino acids. Germline loops: CDR1 SGHNT, CDR2 YYREEE (reference sequence). V shed 0 bases, J shed 6 bases, and the junction held 3 bases outside the gene matches. Only in-frame clones appear in the TCRdb table, and some are missing; sequencing was by immunoSEQ multiplex PCR. In the table there are over 35,000 clones, 81% of which are singletons. This material consisted of peripheral blood mononuclear cells, taken before any cancer treatment. This chain joins TRBV5-4 and TRBJ2-7; 10 bases align to TRBD1. The TCR sequence derives from a male donor aged 60 or over with stage II lung adenocarcinoma. DNA for the CDR3: TGTGCCAGCAGCTTGGGGGACAGGGGCGCCGAGCAGTACTTC. Amino acid sequence: CASSLGDRGAEQYF.